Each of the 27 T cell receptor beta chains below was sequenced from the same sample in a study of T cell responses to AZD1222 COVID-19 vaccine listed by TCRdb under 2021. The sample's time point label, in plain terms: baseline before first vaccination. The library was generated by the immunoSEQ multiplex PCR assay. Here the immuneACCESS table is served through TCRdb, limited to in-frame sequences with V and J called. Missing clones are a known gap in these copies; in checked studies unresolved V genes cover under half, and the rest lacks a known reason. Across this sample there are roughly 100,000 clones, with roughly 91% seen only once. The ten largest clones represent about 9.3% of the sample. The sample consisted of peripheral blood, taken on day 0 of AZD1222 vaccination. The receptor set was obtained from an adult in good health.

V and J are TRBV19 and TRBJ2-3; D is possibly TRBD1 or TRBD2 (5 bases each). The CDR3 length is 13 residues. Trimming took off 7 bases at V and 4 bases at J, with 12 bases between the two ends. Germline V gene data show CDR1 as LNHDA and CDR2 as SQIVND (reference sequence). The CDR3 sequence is CASMSGHADTQYF. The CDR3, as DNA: TGTGCCAGTATGTCGGGGCACGCAGATACGCAGTATTTT.

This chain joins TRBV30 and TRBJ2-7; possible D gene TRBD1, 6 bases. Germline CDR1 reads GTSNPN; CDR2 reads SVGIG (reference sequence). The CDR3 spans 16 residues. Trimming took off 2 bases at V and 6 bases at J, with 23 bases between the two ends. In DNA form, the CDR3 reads TGTGCCTGGAGTCCTCATCCAGGGGATTGGGGTGGCGAGCAGTACTTC. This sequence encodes CAWSPHPGDWGGEQYF.

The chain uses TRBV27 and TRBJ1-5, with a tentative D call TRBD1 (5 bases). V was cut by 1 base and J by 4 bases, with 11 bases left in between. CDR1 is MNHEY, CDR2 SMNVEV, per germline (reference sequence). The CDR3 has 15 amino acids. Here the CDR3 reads CASSLFLDRNQPQHF. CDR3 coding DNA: TGTGCCAGCAGTTTATTTTTAGACAGAAATCAGCCCCAGCATTTT.

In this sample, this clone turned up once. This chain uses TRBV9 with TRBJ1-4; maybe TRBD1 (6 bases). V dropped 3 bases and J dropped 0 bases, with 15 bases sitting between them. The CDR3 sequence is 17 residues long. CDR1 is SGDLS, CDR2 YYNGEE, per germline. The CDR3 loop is CASSARGTIATNEKLFF. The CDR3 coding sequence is TGTGCCAGCAGCGCGAGGGGGACGATAGCAACTAATGAAAAACTGTTTTTT. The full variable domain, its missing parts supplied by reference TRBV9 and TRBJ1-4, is DSGVTQTPKHLITATGQRVTLRCSPRSGDLSVYWYQQSLDQGLQFLIQYYNGEERAKGNILERFSAQQFPDLHSELNLSSLELGDSALYFCASSARGTIATNEKLFFGSGTQLSVL.

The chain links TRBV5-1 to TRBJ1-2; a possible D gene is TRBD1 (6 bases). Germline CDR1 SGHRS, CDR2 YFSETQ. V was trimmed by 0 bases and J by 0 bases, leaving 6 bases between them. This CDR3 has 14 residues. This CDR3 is CASSLEGANYGYTF. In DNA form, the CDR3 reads TGCGCCAGCAGCTTGGAGGGGGCTAACTATGGCTACACCTTC. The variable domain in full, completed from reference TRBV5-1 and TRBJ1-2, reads KAGVTQTPRYLIKTRGQQVTLSCSPISGHRSVSWYQQTPGQGLQFLFEYFSETQRNKGNFPGRFSGRQFSNSRSEMNVSTLELGDSALYLCASSLEGANYGYTFGSGTRLTVV.

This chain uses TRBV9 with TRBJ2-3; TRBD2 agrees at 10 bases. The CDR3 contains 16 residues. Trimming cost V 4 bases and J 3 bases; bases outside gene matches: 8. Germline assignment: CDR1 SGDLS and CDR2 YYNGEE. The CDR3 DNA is TGTGCCAGCAGCCTCGAAGCGGGAGGGCCTACAGATACGCAGTATTTT. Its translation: CASSLEAGGPTDTQYF.

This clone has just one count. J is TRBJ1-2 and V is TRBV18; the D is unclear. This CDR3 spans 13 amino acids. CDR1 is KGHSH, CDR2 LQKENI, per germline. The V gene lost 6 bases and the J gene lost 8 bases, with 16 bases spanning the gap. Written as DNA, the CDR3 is TGTGCCAGCTCTACACCGGAGGGTGCCGGCTACACCTTC. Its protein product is CASSTPEGAGYTF. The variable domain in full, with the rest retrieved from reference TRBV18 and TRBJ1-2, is NAGVMQNPRHLVRRRGQEARLRCSPMKGHSHVYWYRQLPEEGLKFMVYLQKENIIDESGMPKERFSAEFPKEGPSILRIQQVVRGDSAAYFCASSTPEGAGYTFGSGTRLTVV.

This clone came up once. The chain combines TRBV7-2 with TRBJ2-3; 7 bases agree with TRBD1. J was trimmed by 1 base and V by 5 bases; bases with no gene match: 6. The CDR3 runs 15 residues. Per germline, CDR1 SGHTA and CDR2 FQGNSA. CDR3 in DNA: TGTGCCAGCAGCCCGCAGGGGGTGGGCACAGATACGCAGTATTTT. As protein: CASSPQGVGTDTQYF.

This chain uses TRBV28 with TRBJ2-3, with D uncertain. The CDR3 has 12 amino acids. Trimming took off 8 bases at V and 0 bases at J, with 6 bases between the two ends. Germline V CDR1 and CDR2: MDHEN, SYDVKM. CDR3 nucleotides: TGTGCCAGCGTGGCTAGCACAGATACGCAGTATTTT. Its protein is CASVASTDTQYF. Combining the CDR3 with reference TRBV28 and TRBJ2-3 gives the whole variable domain DVKVTQSSRYLVKRTGEKVFLECVQDMDHENMFWYRQDPGLGLRLIYFSYDVKMKEKGDIPEGYSVSREKKERFSLILESASTNQTSMYLCASVASTDTQYFGPGTRLTVL.

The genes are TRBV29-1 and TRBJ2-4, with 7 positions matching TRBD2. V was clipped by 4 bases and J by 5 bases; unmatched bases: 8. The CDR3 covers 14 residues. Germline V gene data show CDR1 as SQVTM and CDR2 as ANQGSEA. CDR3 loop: CSVVAGGVENIQYF. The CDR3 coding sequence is TGCAGCGTTGTAGCGGGTGGGGTAGAAAACATTCAGTACTTC.

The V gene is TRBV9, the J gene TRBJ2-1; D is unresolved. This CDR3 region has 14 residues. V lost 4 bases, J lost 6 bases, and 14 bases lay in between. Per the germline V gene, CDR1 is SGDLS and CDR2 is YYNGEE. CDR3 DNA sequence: TGTGCCAGCAGCCCTCAGGACGGTTCCAATGAGCAGTTCTTC. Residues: CASSPQDGSNEQFF. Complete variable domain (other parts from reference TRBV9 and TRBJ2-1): DSGVTQTPKHLITATGQRVTLRCSPRSGDLSVYWYQQSLDQGLQFLIQYYNGEERAKGNILERFSAQQFPDLHSELNLSSLELGDSALYFCASSPQDGSNEQFFGPGTRLTVL.

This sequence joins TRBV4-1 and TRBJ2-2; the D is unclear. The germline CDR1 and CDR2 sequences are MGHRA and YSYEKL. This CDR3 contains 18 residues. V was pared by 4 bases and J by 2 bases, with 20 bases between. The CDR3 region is CASSRAMSNAGNTGELFF. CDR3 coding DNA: TGCGCCAGCAGCCGCGCAATGTCGAATGCAGGTAACACCGGGGAGCTGTTTTTT.

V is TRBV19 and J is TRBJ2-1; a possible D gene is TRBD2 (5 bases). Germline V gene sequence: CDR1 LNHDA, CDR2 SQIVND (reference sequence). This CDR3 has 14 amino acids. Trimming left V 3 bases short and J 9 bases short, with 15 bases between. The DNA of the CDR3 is TGTGCCAGTAGTATTTCCGGGGTTCTCGGTGAGCAGTTCTTC. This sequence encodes CASSISGVLGEQFF. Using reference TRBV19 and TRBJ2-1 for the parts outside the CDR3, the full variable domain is DGGITQSPKYLFRKEGQNVTLSCEQNLNHDAMYWYRQDPGQGLRLIYYSQIVNDFQKGDIAEGYSVSREKKESFPLTVTSAQKNPTAFYLCASSISGVLGEQFFGPGTRLTVL.

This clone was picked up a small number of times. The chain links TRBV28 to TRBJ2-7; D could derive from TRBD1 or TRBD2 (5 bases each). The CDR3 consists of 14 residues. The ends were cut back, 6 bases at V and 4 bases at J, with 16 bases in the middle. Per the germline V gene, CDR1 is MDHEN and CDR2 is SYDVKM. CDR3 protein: CASSAGTGIYEQYF. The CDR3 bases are TGTGCCAGCAGCGCCGGGACGGGGATTTACGAGCAGTACTTC.

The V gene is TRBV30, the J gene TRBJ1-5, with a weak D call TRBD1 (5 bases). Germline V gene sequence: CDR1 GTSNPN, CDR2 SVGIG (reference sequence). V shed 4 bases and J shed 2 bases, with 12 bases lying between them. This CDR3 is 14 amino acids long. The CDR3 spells CAWTAMGRNQPQHF. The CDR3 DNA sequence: TGTGCCTGGACGGCGATGGGGCGCAATCAGCCCCAGCATTTT.

Written as DNA, the CDR3 is TGTGCCAGCAGTTACTCGGGACAGGGAAATCAGCCCCAGCATTTT. Protein product: CASSYSGQGNQPQHF. The rearrangement joins TRBV6-6 to TRBJ1-5, with TRBD1 matching over 9 bases. V shed 0 bases, J shed 4 bases, and the junction held 1 base outside the gene matches. The CDR3 loop spans 15 amino acids. Germline values: CDR1 MNHNY, CDR2 SVGAGI (reference sequence).

CDR3 coding DNA: TGTGCCATCCCTTTTCCGACGGTAGAGACCCAGTACTTC. Translation gives CAIPFPTVETQYF. The rearrangement links TRBV7-9 to TRBJ2-5; D call uncertain. Trimming removed 10 bases from V and 4 bases from J, with 16 bases in between. Germline V CDR1 and CDR2: SEHNR, FQNEAQ (reference sequence). There are 13 residues in the CDR3.

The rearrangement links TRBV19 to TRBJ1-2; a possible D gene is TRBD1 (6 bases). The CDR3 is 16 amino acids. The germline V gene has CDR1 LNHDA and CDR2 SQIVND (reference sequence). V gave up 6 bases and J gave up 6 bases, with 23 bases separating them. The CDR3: CASSLSTGHLLNGYTF. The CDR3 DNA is TGTGCCAGTAGCCTAAGCACAGGGCATCTTCTTAATGGCTACACCTTC.

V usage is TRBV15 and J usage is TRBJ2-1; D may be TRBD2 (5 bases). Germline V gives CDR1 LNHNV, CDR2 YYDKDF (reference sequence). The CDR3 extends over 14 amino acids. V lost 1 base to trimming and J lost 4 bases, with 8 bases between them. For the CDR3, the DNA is TGTGCCACCAGCAGAGTAGGACTGTACAATGAGCAGTTCTTC. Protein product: CATSRVGLYNEQFF.

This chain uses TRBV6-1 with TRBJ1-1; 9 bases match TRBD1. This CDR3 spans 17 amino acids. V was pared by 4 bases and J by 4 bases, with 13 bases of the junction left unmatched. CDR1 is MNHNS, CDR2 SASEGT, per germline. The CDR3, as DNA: TGTGCCAGCAGTGCTATGCCGGGACAGGGATATTCCACTGAAGCTTTCTTT. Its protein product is CASSAMPGQGYSTEAFF.

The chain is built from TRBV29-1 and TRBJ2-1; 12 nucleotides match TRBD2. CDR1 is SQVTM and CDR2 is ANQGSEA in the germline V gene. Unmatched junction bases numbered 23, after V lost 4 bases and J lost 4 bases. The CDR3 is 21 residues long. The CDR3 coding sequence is TGCAGCGTTGGAACTAGCGGGAGGTCTGCACCCGGTCTGGTCTTGTACAATGAGCAGTTCTTC. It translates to CSVGTSGRSAPGLVLYNEQFF.

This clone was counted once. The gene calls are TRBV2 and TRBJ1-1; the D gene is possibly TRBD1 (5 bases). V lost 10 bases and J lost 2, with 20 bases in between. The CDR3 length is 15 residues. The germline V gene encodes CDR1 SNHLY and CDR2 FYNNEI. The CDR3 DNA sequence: TGTGCCACCGAGACAGTACAAGGGCCTAACACTGAAGCTTTCTTT. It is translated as CATETVQGPNTEAFF.

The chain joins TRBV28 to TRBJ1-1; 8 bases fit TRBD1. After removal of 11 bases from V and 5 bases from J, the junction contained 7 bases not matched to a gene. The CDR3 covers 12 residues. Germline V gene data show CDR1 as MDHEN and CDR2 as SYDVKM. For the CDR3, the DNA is TGTGCCTCCAAGGACAGGGTAACTGAAGCTTTCTTT. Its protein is CASKDRVTEAFF. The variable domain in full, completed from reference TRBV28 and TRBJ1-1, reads DVKVTQSSRYLVKRTGEKVFLECVQDMDHENMFWYRQDPGLGLRLIYFSYDVKMKEKGDIPEGYSVSREKKERFSLILESASTNQTSMYLCASKDRVTEAFFGQGTRLTVV.

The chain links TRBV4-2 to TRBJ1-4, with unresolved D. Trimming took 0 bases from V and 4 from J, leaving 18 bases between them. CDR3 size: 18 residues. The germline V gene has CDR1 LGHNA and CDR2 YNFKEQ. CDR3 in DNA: TGTGCCAGCAGCCAAGATACGGGGTCCCCTTGGGATAATGAAAAACTGTTTTTT. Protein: CASSQDTGSPWDNEKLFF.

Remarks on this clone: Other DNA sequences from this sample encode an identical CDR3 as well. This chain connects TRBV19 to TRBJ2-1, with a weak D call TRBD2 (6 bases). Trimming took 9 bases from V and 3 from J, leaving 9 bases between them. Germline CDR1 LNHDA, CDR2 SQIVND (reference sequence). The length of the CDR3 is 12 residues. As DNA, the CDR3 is TGTGCCAGCGGGACTCTCTACAATGAGCAGTTCTTC. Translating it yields CASGTLYNEQFF.

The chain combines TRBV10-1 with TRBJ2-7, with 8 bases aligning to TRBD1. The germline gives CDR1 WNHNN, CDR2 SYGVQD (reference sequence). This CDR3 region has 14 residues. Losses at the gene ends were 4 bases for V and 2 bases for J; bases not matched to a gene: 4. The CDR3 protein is CASSGGQAAYEQYF. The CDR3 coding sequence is TGCGCCAGCAGTGGGGGACAGGCGGCCTACGAGCAGTACTTC.

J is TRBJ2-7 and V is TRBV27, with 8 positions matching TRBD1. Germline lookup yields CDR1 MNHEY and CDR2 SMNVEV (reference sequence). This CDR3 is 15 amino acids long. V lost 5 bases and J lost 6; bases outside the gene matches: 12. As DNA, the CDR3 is TGTGCCAGCAGTCCCAGGGACAGGCTAAATAGCGAGCAGTACTTC. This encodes CASSPRDRLNSEQYF.